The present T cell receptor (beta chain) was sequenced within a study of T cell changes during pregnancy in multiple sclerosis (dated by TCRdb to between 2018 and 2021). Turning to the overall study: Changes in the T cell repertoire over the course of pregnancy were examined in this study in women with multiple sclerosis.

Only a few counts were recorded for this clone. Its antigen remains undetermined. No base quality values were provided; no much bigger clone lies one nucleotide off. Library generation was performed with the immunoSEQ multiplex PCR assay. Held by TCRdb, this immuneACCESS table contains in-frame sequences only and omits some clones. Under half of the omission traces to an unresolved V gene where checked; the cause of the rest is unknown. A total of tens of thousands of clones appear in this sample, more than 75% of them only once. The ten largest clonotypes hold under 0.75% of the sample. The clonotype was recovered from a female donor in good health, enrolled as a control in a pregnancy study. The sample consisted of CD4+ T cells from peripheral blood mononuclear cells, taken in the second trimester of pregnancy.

The encoded CDR3 is CASSYGQGTGELFF. The nucleotide sequence reads as follows: TGTGCCAGCAGCTATGGACAGGGTACCGGGGAGCTGTTTTTT. This chain joins TRBV5-4 to TRBJ2-2; a stretch of 8 junction bases matches TRBD1. V and J are trimmed by 3 bases and 5 bases, and the gene matches miss 3 bases of the junction. The CDR3 goes from the cysteine to the phenylalanine over 14 residues. Only the CDR3 DNA is retained, 42 bases long and in frame from the first base. In the germline V gene (reference sequence), CDR1 corresponds to SGHNT and CDR2 to YYREEE.